This TCR beta chain derives from a study of blood T cell repertoires in COVID-19 (dated by TCRdb to the early 2020s). For context, the study as a whole: The collaborator samples originated in the United States, Italy and Spain and spanned the acute and convalescent phases of COVID-19. The material from the prospective study consisted of cDNA or gDNA derived from T cells, B-cell-depleted T cells, or PBMCs. The dataset comprised deeply sampled blood TCRbeta repertoires from subjects exposed to, actively infected with, or recovered from COVID-19. The repertoires were released in a freely available public database meant as a resource for research on the immune response to SARS-CoV-2. The samples were drawn from the first 160 participants of the ongoing ImmuneRACE study and from over 950 subjects provided by 6 global collaborators. Sample metadata almost always included a de-identified subject ID, COVID-19 status, age in years and sex. Where available, HLA class I and class II types were taken from metadata supplied by the sample provider and were not determined by assay-based typing.

TCRbeta CDR3 regions were amplified from genomic DNA using the immunoSEQ Assay, a bias-controlled multiplex PCR. Under the source paper's analysis protocol: Nucleated cell counts per sample were estimated from amplification of reference gene primers within the assay. To quantify the absolute abundance of each unique TCRbeta CDR3 rearrangement, sequence reads were collapsed and filtered. Productive Simpson clonality was computed per sample as the square root of Simpson's diversity index over productive rearrangements. The table comes from immuneACCESS by way of TCRdb, which keeps in-frame sequences with V and J called. Part of the clones is missing from these tables; in studies checked, under half for an unresolved V gene and the rest for unknown reasons. V, J and clone size reflect that table, while D and trimming were determined from the DNA. This sample holds 400,000 to 500,000 clones; over 75% were observed only once. Jointly, the top ten make up less than 2% of the sample.

General findings and caveats noted by the study authors: How much clinical and demographic metadata was included differed by source and by participant, and the metadata was provided uncurated.

Participants in the prospective study were enrolled through a virtual design, were aged about 18 to 100 years, and lived in 20 to 30 United States geographic areas. Cohort assignment in the prospective study relied on participant-reported clinical history from a screening survey and a study questionnaire. Recovered participants in ImmuneRACE Cohort 3 were defined by two consecutive negative NP/OP PCR tests, clearance by a healthcare professional, or resolution of symptoms. Mobile phlebotomists in the prospective study collected whole blood, serum and a nasopharyngeal or oropharyngeal swab from every participant. Over a 2-month period, participants in the prospective study had the option of providing additional blood draws and questionnaires. Before DNA extraction, blood samples from the prospective study were shipped at room temperature or frozen. The germline V gene (reference sequence) specifies LNHDA as CDR1 and SQIVND as CDR2. From cysteine to phenylalanine, the CDR3 is 15 amino acids long. Of the read, only the CDR3 DNA is kept; its 45 bases are in frame from base 1. The V and J ends are trimmed by 10 bases and 0 bases, leaving 16 bases between them.

This clone has just a few counts. The clone's antigen remains unknown. No much larger clone exists at a distance of one base, and base qualities are not known. Sequenced material: PBMCs or T cells enriched from blood (not recorded which). The TCR was taken from a middle-aged woman who had recovered from COVID-19. Here the chain combines TRBV19 and TRBJ1-5, with no D gene named confidently. The bases are TGTGCCACCCGGCCGGGGTTGTTTAGCAATCAGCCCCAGCATTTT. Protein translation: CATRPGLFSNQPQHF.